The rows below give T cell receptor beta chains drawn from one sample of a study of T cell responses to AZD1222 COVID-19 vaccine. Clones were read by immunoSEQ multiplex PCR, and TCRdb kept only the in-frame ones, dropping some. The sample has 84,000 or so clones; roughly nine tenths are singletons. Material: peripheral blood, obtained on day 0 of AZD1222 vaccination. The receptors derive from an adult in good health. The CDR3 runs from the conserved cysteine through the conserved F or W. The D gene is left open where the match is weak. Only some rows state a clone size, as once, few, many or a class for expanded clones.

d_gene	j_gene	abundance	v_gene	CDR3aa	CDR3nt
.	TRBJ2-3	.	TRBV19	CASSMGLLTGSSTDTQYF	TGTGCCAGTAGTATGGGTCTCTTGACAGGTTCTAGCACAGATACGCAGTATTTT
.	TRBJ1-2	.	TRBV9	CASSVLPKGRGANYGYTF	TGTGCCAGCAGCGTCCTCCCAAAGGGCAGGGGAGCTAACTATGGCTACACCTTC
TRBD2	TRBJ2-1	.	TRBV2	CASSATSGGDNEQFF	TGTGCCAGCAGTGCTACTAGCGGGGGGGACAATGAGCAGTTCTTC
TRBD1	TRBJ1-2	once	TRBV5-1	CASSLESRGVYGYTF	TGCGCCAGCAGCTTGGAGAGCAGGGGGGTCTATGGCTACACCTTC
TRBD2	TRBJ2-2	.	TRBV28	CASSLLRGEGTGELFF	TGTGCCAGCAGTTTATTACGAGGGGAGGGAACCGGGGAGCTGTTTTTT
TRBD2	TRBJ2-3	.	TRBV19	CASSSGTSFQADTQYF	TGTGCCAGTAGTTCTGGGACTAGCTTTCAGGCAGATACGCAGTATTTT
.	TRBJ1-6	.	TRBV28	CASRETVWSPLHF	TGTGCCAGCAGGGAGACAGTCTGGTCACCCCTCCACTTT
.	TRBJ1-6	.	TRBV6-5	CASRTAKNSPLHF	TGTGCCAGCAGGACGGCAAAGAATTCACCCCTCCACTTT
.	TRBJ1-2	.	TRBV6-5	CASSRGPGAYGYTF	TGTGCCAGCAGTCGAGGACCAGGGGCCTATGGCTACACCTTC
.	TRBJ2-7	.	TRBV10-1	CASSSNRVGEQYF	TGCGCCAGCAGTTCGAACAGGGTCGGCGAGCAGTACTTC
.	TRBJ2-3	.	TRBV3-1/TRBV3-2	CASSYNSRGSTDTQYF	TGTGCCAGCAGCTATAATTCCAGGGGATCCACAGATACGCAGTATTTT
.	TRBJ1-6	.	TRBV2	CASSGARGNSPLHF	TGTGCCAGCAGTGGAGCTAGGGGCAATTCACCCCTCCACTTT
.	TRBJ2-3	.	TRBV29-1	CSVPTAGDTDTQYF	TGCAGCGTGCCCACCGCAGGGGACACAGATACGCAGTATTTT
.	TRBJ1-2	.	TRBV4-3	CASSQERGAANYGYTF	TGCGCCAGCAGCCAAGAGAGGGGGGCCGCTAACTATGGCTACACCTTC
.	TRBJ1-2	.	TRBV28	CASRMGGYGYTF	TGTGCCAGCAGGATGGGCGGGTATGGCTACACCTTC
.	TRBJ1-4	few	TRBV7-8	CASSRQLSTNEKLFF	TGTGCCAGCAGCCGCCAGTTGAGCACTAATGAAAAACTGTTTTTT
.	TRBJ2-1	.	TRBV7-8	CASSLNTPPGEQFF	TGTGCCAGCAGCCTTAATACACCCCCAGGGGAGCAGTTCTTC
.	TRBJ1-5	.	TRBV11-2	CASSPEQGAHQPQHF	TGTGCCAGCAGCCCTGAACAGGGCGCTCATCAGCCCCAGCATTTT